One sample yielded the 9 T cell receptor beta chains listed below, sequenced in a study of blood T cell repertoires in COVID-19. Assay: immunoSEQ multiplex PCR; the TCRdb copy retains only in-frame clones and omits some. The sample has 100,000 to 150,000 clones; 80% to 95% are singletons. Sequencing was carried out using peripheral blood. The receptors were gathered from a man aged 50-59 years with COVID-19, enrolled during active disease.

The V call is TRBV2, the J call TRBJ1-4, with 9 bases lining up with TRBD1. V dropped 6 bases and J dropped 7; count of bases not matched to a gene: 3. CDR1 is SNHLY, CDR2 FYNNEI, per germline. This CDR3 contains 13 residues. CDR3 DNA sequence: TGTGCCAGCAGACAGGGGGCGAGTGAAAAACTGTTTTTT. Translating gives CASRQGASEKLFF.

The genes are TRBV6-5 and TRBJ2-7; D is uncertain. Germline V gene data show CDR1 as MNHEY and CDR2 as SVGAGI. This CDR3 comprises 16 residues. V gave up 0 bases and J gave up 4 bases, with 16 bases separating them. This CDR3 reads CASSYSRPPSDYEQYF. The DNA of the CDR3 is TGTGCCAGCAGTTACTCGCGTCCTCCTTCCGATTACGAGCAGTACTTC.

The chain links TRBV28 to TRBJ2-1, with TRBD2 identical over 7 bases. CDR1 MDHEN and CDR2 SYDVKM come from the germline V gene. The CDR3 is 14 residues long. After removal of 7 bases from V and 4 bases from J, the junction contained 7 bases not matched to a gene. CDR3 nucleotide sequence: TGTGCCAGCACTGGGCTAGCGGCATACAATGAGCAGTTCTTC. Protein product: CASTGLAAYNEQFF.

This sequence joins TRBV29-1 and TRBJ2-7; 9 bases agree with TRBD1. CDR1 is SQVTM and CDR2 is ANQGSEA in the germline V gene. The CDR3 runs 13 residues. The ends lost 4 bases at V and 5 bases at J; junction bases unmatched: 6. The CDR3 protein is CSVVGTGYNEQYF. Written as DNA, the CDR3 is TGCAGCGTTGTGGGGACAGGGTATAACGAGCAGTACTTC.

The rearrangement links TRBV5-1 to TRBJ1-1; possibly TRBD1 for D (6 bases). CDR1 SGHRS and CDR2 YFSETQ come from the germline V gene. CDR3 length: 13 residues. Trimming took off 2 bases at V and 4 bases at J, with 9 bases between the two ends. The CDR3 DNA is TGCGCCAGCAGCTTACAGGGTGGCACTGAAGCTTTCTTT. Translation: CASSLQGGTEAFF.

To note about this clone: Within the sample, other DNA sequences also encode this same CDR3. The chain couples TRBV19 to TRBJ1-2; 7 bases agree with TRBD1. Trimming at V came to 6 bases and at J to 3 bases, leaving 1 base not matched to a gene. Germline assignment: CDR1 LNHDA and CDR2 SQIVND (reference sequence). The CDR3 runs 12 residues. The CDR3 sequence: CASSDRDYGYTF. CDR3 DNA: TGTGCCAGTAGCGACAGGGACTATGGCTACACCTTC.

The chain has TRBV24-1 and TRBJ2-1, with 8 bases identical to TRBD1. V was clipped by 1 base and J by 8 bases; unmatched bases: 15. Per the germline V gene, CDR1 is KGHDR and CDR2 is SFDVKD. The CDR3 runs 18 residues. The CDR3 DNA follows: TGTGCCACCAGTGATTTAGATTCGAGGACAGGGAGTCCCCATGAGCAGTTCTTC. Translated, it gives CATSDLDSRTGSPHEQFF.

The chain uses TRBV6-5 and TRBJ2-7; 8 bases agree with TRBD1. The CDR3 is 14 amino acids. CDR1 MNHEY and CDR2 SVGAGI come from the germline V gene. In nucleotides, the CDR3 is TGTGCCAGCAGTGACTCCGGGACAGGTACCGAGCAGTACGTC. This gives the protein CASSDSGTGTEQYV.

This clone was detected only once. The rearrangement joins TRBV20-1 to TRBJ2-1; the D gene is possibly TRBD2 (5 bases). The germline CDR1 and CDR2 sequences are DFQATT and SNEGSKA (reference sequence). This CDR3 is 14 amino acids long. Trimming took off 3 bases at V and 1 base at J, with 10 bases between the two ends. CDR3 nucleotide sequence: TGCAGTGCTAGTGGTGGGAGATCCTACAATGAGCAGTTCTTC. Its protein is CSASGGRSYNEQFF.